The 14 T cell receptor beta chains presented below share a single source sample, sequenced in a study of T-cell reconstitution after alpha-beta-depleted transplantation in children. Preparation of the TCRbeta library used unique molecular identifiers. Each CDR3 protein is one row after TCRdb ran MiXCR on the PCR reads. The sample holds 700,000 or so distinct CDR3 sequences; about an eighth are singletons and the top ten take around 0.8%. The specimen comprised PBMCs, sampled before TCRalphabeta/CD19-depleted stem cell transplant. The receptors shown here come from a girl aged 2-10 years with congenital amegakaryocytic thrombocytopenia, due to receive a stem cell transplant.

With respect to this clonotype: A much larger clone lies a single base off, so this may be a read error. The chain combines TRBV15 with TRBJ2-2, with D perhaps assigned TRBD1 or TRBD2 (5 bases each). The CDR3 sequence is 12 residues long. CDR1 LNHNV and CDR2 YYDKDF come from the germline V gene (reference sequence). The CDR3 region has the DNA TGTGCCACCAGCTCTGACACCGGGGCGCTGTTTTTT. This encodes CATSSDTGALFF.

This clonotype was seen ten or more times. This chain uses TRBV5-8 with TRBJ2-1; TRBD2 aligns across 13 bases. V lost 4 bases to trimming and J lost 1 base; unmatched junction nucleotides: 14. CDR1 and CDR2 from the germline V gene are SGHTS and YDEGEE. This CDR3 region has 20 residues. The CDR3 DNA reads TGTGCCAGCAGCGTGAGGACTAGCGGGAGTCTGTCTACTTCCTACAATGAGCAGTTCTTC. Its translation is CASSVRTSGSLSTSYNEQFF.

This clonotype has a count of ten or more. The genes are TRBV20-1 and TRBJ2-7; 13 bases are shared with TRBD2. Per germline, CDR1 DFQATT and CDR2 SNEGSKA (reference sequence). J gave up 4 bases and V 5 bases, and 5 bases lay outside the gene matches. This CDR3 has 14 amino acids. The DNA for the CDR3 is TGCAGTGCTCCCCGGACTAGCGGGAGTTACGAGCAGTACTTC. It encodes CSAPRTSGSYEQYF.

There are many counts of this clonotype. CDR3 sequence reads: CASNWEGMNTEAFF. The CDR3 DNA reads as TGCGCCAGCAACTGGGAGGGAATGAACACTGAAGCTTTCTTT. The chain couples TRBV10-2 to TRBJ1-1; D gene uncertain. V lost 7 bases to trimming and J lost 0 bases, with 12 bases between them. This CDR3 is 14 amino acids long. The germline gives CDR1 WSHSY, CDR2 SAAADI.

Here the CDR3 DNA reads TGCAGTGCCACGGGACTAGCGCGTAATGAGCAGTTCTTC. Translation: CSATGLARNEQFF. The chain joins TRBV20-1 to TRBJ2-1; TRBD2 matches 10 bases. The CDR3 runs 13 residues. CDR1 and CDR2 (germline): DFQATT, SNEGSKA (reference sequence). V was pared by 6 bases and J by 7 bases, with 6 bases of the junction left unmatched.

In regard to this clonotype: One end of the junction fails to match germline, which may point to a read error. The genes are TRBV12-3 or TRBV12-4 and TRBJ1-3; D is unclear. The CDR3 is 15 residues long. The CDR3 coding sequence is TGTGCCAGCAGTTTAGCCCCTTCCTCTGAAAACACCATATATTTT. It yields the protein CASSLAPSSENTIYF.

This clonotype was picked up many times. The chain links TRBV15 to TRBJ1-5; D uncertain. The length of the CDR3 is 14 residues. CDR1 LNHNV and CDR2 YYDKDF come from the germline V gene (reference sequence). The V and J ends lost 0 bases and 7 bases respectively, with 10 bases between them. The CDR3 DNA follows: TGTGCCACCAGCAGAGATCGTCGGGCCCAGCCCCAGCATTTT. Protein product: CATSRDRRAQPQHF.

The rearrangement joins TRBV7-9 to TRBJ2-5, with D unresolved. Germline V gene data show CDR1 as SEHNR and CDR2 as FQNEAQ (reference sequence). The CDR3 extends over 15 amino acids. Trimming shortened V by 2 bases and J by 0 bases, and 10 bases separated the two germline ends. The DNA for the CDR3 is TGTGCCAGCAGCTTATGGCAGAGGTACCAAGAGACCCAGTACTTC. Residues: CASSLWQRYQETQYF.

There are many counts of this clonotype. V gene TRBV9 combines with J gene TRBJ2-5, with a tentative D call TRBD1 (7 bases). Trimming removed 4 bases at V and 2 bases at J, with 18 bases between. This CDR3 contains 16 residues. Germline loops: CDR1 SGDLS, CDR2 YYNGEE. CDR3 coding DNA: TGTGCCAGCAGCCCGCGGGACAGAGGAATACAAGAGACCCAGTACTTC. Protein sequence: CASSPRDRGIQETQYF.

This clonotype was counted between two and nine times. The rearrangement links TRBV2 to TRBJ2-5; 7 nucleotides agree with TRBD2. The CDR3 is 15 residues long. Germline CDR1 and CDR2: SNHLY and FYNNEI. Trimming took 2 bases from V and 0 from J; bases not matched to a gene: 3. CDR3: CASSERSGNQETQYF. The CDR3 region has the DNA TGTGCCAGCAGTGAAAGGAGCGGGAACCAAGAGACCCAGTACTTC.

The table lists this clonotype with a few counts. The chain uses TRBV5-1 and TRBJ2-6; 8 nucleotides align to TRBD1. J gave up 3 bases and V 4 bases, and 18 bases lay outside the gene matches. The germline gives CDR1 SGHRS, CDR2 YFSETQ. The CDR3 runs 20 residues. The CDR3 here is CASSRTRGQGEYSGANVLTF. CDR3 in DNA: TGCGCCAGCAGCCGCACCAGAGGACAGGGCGAATATAGTGGGGCCAACGTCCTGACTTTC. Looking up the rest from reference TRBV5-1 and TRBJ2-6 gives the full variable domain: KAGVTQTPRYLIKTRGQQVTLSCSPISGHRSVSWYQQTPGQGLQFLFEYFSETQRNKGNFPGRFSGRQFSNSRSEMNVSTLELGDSALYLCASSRTRGQGEYSGANVLTFGAGSRLTVL.

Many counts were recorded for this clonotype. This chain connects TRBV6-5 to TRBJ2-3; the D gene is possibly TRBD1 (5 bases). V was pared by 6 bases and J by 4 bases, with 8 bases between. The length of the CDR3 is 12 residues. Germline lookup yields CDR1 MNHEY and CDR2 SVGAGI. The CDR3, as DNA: TGTGCCAGCAGCCAGGGATCAGATACGCAGTATTTT. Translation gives CASSQGSDTQYF.

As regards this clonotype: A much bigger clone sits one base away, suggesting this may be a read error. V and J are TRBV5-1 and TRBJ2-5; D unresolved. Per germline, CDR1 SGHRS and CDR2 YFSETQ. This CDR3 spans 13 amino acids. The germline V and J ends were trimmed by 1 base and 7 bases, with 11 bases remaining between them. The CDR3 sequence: CASSLKSSGTQYF. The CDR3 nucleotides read TGCGCCAGCAGCTTGAAAAGCTCCGGGACCCAGTACTTC.

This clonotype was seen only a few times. CDR3 in amino acids: CASSSNRETQFF. CDR3 nucleotide sequence: TGCGCCAGCAGCTCAAACAGGGAAACCCAGTTCTTC. This chain uses TRBV5-1 with TRBJ2-1; possible D gene TRBD1, 6 bases. The germline V and J ends were trimmed by 3 bases and 13 bases, with 14 bases remaining between them. Germline V lookup: CDR1 SGHRS, CDR2 YFSETQ. CDR3 length: 12 amino acids.